Listed below are T cell receptor beta chains from one sample, sequenced in a study of cytomegalovirus exposure and HLA in healthy donors. Profiled with immunoSEQ multiplex PCR; TCRdb holds only in-frame clones, not every one. The sample yields about 150,000 clones, over 75% seen once. Sequencing input: PBMCs. These receptors were taken from a woman between 25 and 40 years old in good health and CMV-seronegative. Each CDR3 is given without its conserved first and last residue.

>TRBV2|TRBJ2-3
ASSEDRGREVPDTQY
>TRBV19|TRBJ2-3
ASRLRDSFSTDTQY
>TRBV30|TRBJ1-2
AWTRAGALWGYT
>TRBV11-3|TRBJ1-1
ASSFFMNTEAF
>TRBV5-6|TRBJ2-5
ASSLEGRGQGETQY
>TRBV4-2|TRBJ2-7
ASSQGVATSYEQY
>TRBV9|TRBJ2-1
ASSVVSGTSGGSIEQF
>TRBV19|TRBJ1-2
ASRIRGQDDGYT
>TRBV11-1|TRBJ2-7
ASSPRTGGDEQY
>TRBV7-3|TRBJ2-3
ASSLNRGTDTQY
>TRBV2|TRBJ2-3
ASKGHSTDTQY
>TRBV15|TRBJ1-1
ATSRGDTEAF
>TRBV10-3|TRBJ2-3
AISWRGGTDTQY
>TRBV28|TRBJ1-2
ASSFTGASTYGYT
>TRBV28|TRBJ1-2
ATQGDRVNGYT
>TRBV9|TRBJ2-5
ASSGGGQGQTQY
>TRBV7-8|TRBJ1-1
ASSLPGTGREAF
>TRBV6-4|TRBJ2-5
ASSEGVVLAGKETQY
>TRBV4-3|TRBJ1-2
ASSQDRGRREGYT
>TRBV5-1|TRBJ2-5
ASSLDREKLGTQY
>TRBV5-6|TRBJ1-1
ASSAVQRTEAF
>TRBV2|TRBJ2-1
ASSRLGTGGYNEQF
>TRBV27|TRBJ2-1
ASSLGGAHNEQF
>TRBV7-7|TRBJ1-4
ASSQGAAVNEKLF
>TRBV5-1|TRBJ1-2
ASRPGQGNYGYT
>TRBV13|TRBJ2-7
ASSFQGRLSEQY
>TRBV5-1|TRBJ2-7
ASSPAAGQTYEQY
>TRBV2|TRBJ1-1
ASSEEAGSVNTEAF
>TRBV7-3|TRBJ2-2
ASSPKGTLGELF
>TRBV4-1|TRBJ2-7
ASSQVPYRGRTHEQY
>TRBV27|TRBJ1-1
ASSTGLVAF
>TRBV7-8|TRBJ1-1
ASSFRVKGDTEAF